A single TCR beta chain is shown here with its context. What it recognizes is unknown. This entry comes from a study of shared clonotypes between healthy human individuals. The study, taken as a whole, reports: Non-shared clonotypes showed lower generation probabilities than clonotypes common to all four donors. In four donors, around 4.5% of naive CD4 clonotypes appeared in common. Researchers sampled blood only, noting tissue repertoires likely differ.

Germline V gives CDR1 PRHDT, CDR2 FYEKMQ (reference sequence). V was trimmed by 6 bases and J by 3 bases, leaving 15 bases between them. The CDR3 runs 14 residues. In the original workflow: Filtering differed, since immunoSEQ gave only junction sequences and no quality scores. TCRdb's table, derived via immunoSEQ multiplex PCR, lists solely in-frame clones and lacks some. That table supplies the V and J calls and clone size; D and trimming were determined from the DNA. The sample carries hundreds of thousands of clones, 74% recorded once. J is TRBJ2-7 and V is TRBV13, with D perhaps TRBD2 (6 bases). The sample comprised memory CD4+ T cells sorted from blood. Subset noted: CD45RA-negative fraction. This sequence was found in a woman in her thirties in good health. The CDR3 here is CASSIGTPNYEQYF. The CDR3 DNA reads TGTGCCAGCAGTATTGGGACTCCAAACTACGAGCAGTACTTC.